A selection of T cell receptor beta chains follows, all from one sample in a study of shared clonotypes between healthy human individuals. Clones were read by immunoSEQ multiplex PCR, and TCRdb kept only the in-frame ones, dropping some. The repertoire holds some 2,000,000 clones, with roughly 94% as singletons. The sequenced sample consisted of naive CD4+ T cells sorted from blood. Every receptor here comes from a man between 18 and 29 years old in good health. Both conserved end residues are part of each CDR3. A D gene is named only where the DNA matches it firmly. Not all rows give a size; the values are once, few, many and, for expanded clones, a class.

v_call	clone_size	j_call	d_call	cdr3_aa	cdr3_nt
TRBV30	.	TRBJ1-2	TRBD1	CAWSLRTGGYGYTF	TGTGCCTGGAGTCTCCGGACAGGGGGCTATGGCTACACCTTC
TRBV30	.	TRBJ2-2	.	CAWSAYITGELFF	TGTGCCTGGAGTGCCTACATCACCGGGGAGCTGTTTTTT
TRBV7-9	.	TRBJ2-1	TRBD2	CASSPRLAGAYNEQFF	TGTGCCAGCAGCCCACGACTAGCGGGGGCCTACAATGAGCAGTTCTTC
TRBV9	.	TRBJ2-7	.	CASSVGGAKVEQYF	TGTGCCAGCAGCGTAGGCGGGGCCAAAGTGGAGCAGTACTTC
TRBV9	.	TRBJ2-2	.	CASSAGHLAGELFF	TGTGCCAGCAGCGCTGGACACCTTGCCGGGGAGCTGTTTTTT
TRBV7-9	few	TRBJ2-3	.	CASSLQVTDTQYF	TGTGCCAGCAGCTTACAGGTCACAGATACGCAGTATTTT
TRBV18	.	TRBJ2-5	.	CASSPVEVLSVETQYF	TGTGCCAGCTCACCAGTTGAGGTTTTGAGCGTGGAGACCCAGTACTTC
TRBV7-3	.	TRBJ2-5	.	CASSPHPAETQYF	TGTGCCAGCAGCCCTCACCCGGCCGAGACCCAGTACTTC
TRBV12-2	.	TRBJ1-4	.	CASRLAGGCNEKLFF	TGTGCAAGTCGCTTAGCGGGGGGGTGTAATGAAAAACTGTTTTTT
TRBV18	once	TRBJ2-1	.	CASSPPGSYNEQFF	TGTGCCAGCTCACCACCTGGTTCCTACAATGAGCAGTTCTTC
TRBV7-9	once	TRBJ2-7	.	CASSLNTNLEQYF	TGTGCCAGCAGCTTAAACACTAATCTTGAGCAGTACTTC
TRBV28	.	TRBJ2-1	.	CASSRETGSSYNEQFF	TGTGCCAGCAGTCGAGAAACAGGGAGCTCCTACAATGAGCAGTTCTTC
TRBV7-2	.	TRBJ2-3	.	CASSPRTGPDTQYF	TGTGCCAGCAGTCCAAGAACAGGGCCAGATACGCAGTATTTT
TRBV30	.	TRBJ1-3	.	CAWSRIRSSSGNTIYF	TGTGCCTGGAGTCGGATAAGGAGTAGCTCTGGAAACACCATATATTTT
TRBV4-1	.	TRBJ1-3	TRBD1	CASSQARGTGSITIYF	TGCGCCAGCAGCCAAGCGCGTGGGACAGGGAGCATCACCATATATTTT
TRBV7-2	.	TRBJ1-3	.	CASSLAPARQAGGNTIYF	TGTGCCAGCAGCTTAGCCCCGGCCCGACAGGCCGGGGGAAACACCATATATTTT
TRBV21-1	.	TRBJ2-1	.	CASSGRASGSQNEQFF	TGTGCCAGCAGCGGGCGGGCTAGCGGGAGTCAGAATGAGCAGTTCTTC
TRBV5-4	.	TRBJ2-7	.	CASSTDPTNEQYF	TGTGCCAGCAGCACGGACCCTACGAACGAGCAGTACTTC
TRBV30	.	TRBJ2-3	TRBD1	CASTTRDRATDTQYF	TGTGCCTCTACCACCCGGGACAGGGCAACAGATACGCAGTATTTT
TRBV19	once	TRBJ2-1	.	CASRSQGASYNEQFF	TGTGCCAGCCGGTCGCAAGGGGCCTCCTACAATGAGCAGTTCTTC
TRBV19	.	TRBJ1-6	TRBD1	CASTTGTGHNSPLHF	TGTGCCAGTACTACCGGGACAGGGCATAATTCACCCCTCCACTTT
TRBV5-1	.	TRBJ1-6	.	CASSLSGQRDNSPLHF	TGCGCCAGCAGCTTGTCGGGTCAAAGAGACAATTCACCCCTCCACTTT
TRBV7-9	once	TRBJ1-1	.	CASSFKAGITEAFF	TGTGCCAGCAGCTTTAAGGCAGGGATCACTGAAGCTTTCTTT
TRBV10-3	.	TRBJ1-1	.	CATSLSGTEAFF	TGTGCCACCTCTCTATCGGGGACTGAAGCTTTCTTT
TRBV5-1	.	TRBJ1-1	TRBD1	CASSGDRVNTEAFF	TGCGCCAGCAGCGGAGACAGGGTGAACACTGAAGCTTTCTTT
TRBV18	.	TRBJ1-3	TRBD1	CASSPGQGAGNTIYF	TGTGCCAGCTCACCGGGACAGGGGGCTGGAAACACCATATATTTT
TRBV10-3	.	TRBJ1-2	TRBD1	CATSPGQGAGGYTF	TGTGCCACCTCACCGGGACAGGGGGCCGGTGGCTACACCTTC
TRBV6-5	.	TRBJ2-7	TRBD1	CASSETGFYEQYF	TGTGCCAGCAGTGAGACAGGGTTCTACGAGCAGTACTTC
TRBV7-8	.	TRBJ1-1	.	CASSSTGTQLNTEAFF	TGTGCCAGCAGCTCAACCGGGACACAACTGAACACTGAAGCTTTCTTT
TRBV5-1	.	TRBJ2-3	TRBD1	CASSLDRGPDTQYF	TGCGCCAGCAGCTTAGACAGGGGGCCAGATACGCAGTATTTT
TRBV29-1	.	TRBJ2-3	.	CSVEADTDTQYF	TGCAGCGTTGAAGCGGATACAGATACGCAGTATTTT
TRBV2	.	TRBJ2-2	.	CASRRTKSAGELFF	TGTGCCAGCAGAAGGACTAAAAGTGCCGGGGAGCTGTTTTTT
TRBV6-5	.	TRBJ2-7	.	CASAVQGSYEQYF	TGTGCCAGCGCGGTCCAGGGCTCCTACGAGCAGTACTTC
TRBV6-5	.	TRBJ2-4	.	CASSYSSRREKNIQYF	TGTGCCAGCAGTTACTCGAGTCGCAGGGAGAAAAACATTCAGTACTTC
TRBV29-1	.	TRBJ2-1	.	CSVGRSNEQFF	TGCAGCGTCGGGCGGAGCAATGAGCAGTTCTTC
TRBV19	.	TRBJ1-1	.	CASNRAAEAFF	TGTGCCAGTAACAGGGCTGCTGAAGCTTTCTTT
TRBV29-1	.	TRBJ2-1	.	CSVDGVRSNEQFF	TGCAGCGTTGATGGGGTTAGGAGCAATGAGCAGTTCTTC
TRBV5-1	once	TRBJ2-4	TRBD1	CASTIGTGAVNIQYF	TGCGCCAGCACGATCGGGACAGGCGCCGTAAACATTCAGTACTTC
TRBV11-2	.	TRBJ1-1	.	CGSRDQAGNTEAFF	TGTGGCAGCAGGGACCAGGCCGGTAACACTGAAGCTTTCTTT
TRBV7-2	.	TRBJ1-2	TRBD1	CASSSYLTGGYGYTF	TGTGCCAGCAGTTCATACCTAACAGGGGGCTATGGCTACACCTTC
TRBV5-4	.	TRBJ1-3	.	CASQKESGNTIYF	TGTGCCAGCCAAAAGGAGTCAGGAAACACCATATATTTT
TRBV7-2	.	TRBJ2-7	.	CASSDGPLQGQYF	TGTGCCAGCAGCGACGGACCTCTACAGGGGCAGTACTTC
TRBV4-1	.	TRBJ1-4	.	CASSQTRGSNEKLFF	TGCGCCAGCAGCCAAACCAGGGGTTCTAATGAAAAACTGTTTTTT
TRBV4-3	.	TRBJ1-1	.	CASSQDNLQGVAFF	TGCGCCAGCAGCCAAGACAATTTACAGGGTGTAGCTTTCTTT
TRBV7-9	.	TRBJ2-7	.	CASSRGVGDEQYF	TGTGCCAGCAGCCGGGGAGTCGGGGACGAGCAGTACTTC
TRBV7-6	.	TRBJ2-3	.	CASSLVAGTDTQYF	TGTGCCAGCAGCTTAGTCGCGGGCACAGATACGCAGTATTTT
TRBV30	.	TRBJ1-6	.	CAWRIQGGYNSPLHF	TGTGCCTGGAGAATTCAGGGAGGCTACAATTCACCCCTCCACTTT
TRBV19	.	TRBJ1-1	.	CASGGRTEAFF	TGTGCCAGTGGAGGGCGGACTGAAGCTTTCTTT
TRBV27	.	TRBJ2-3	TRBD2	CASSLFSLAVDTQYF	TGTGCCAGCAGTTTATTTAGCCTAGCGGTCGATACGCAGTATTTT
TRBV19	.	TRBJ1-2	TRBD1	CASSIRQGGGYTF	TGTGCCAGTAGTATACGACAGGGTGGCGGCTACACCTTC